This T cell receptor (beta chain) came from a study of blood T cells in healthy people across ages. This clonotype was detected a few times. Germline CDR1 is GTSNPN and CDR2 is SVGIG (reference sequence). Trimming shortened V by 2 bases and J by 5 bases, and 12 bases separated the two germline ends. CDR3 length: 13 residues. Sample-barcoded 5' priming and a J-beta primer mix drove a second PCR of about 6 to 11 cycles. MiXCR, applied by TCRdb to the 5' RACE reads, yields one record per CDR3 protein. The sample holds about 800,000 distinct CDR3 sequences; more than 20% are singletons and the top ten take 3% to 4%. The same data also contributed to another study, on T cells of mothers and their children.

The chain has TRBV30 and TRBJ1-1; TRBD1 might be the D (5 bases). The clonotype originates from a boy younger than 18 in good health. Material: blood. CDR3 residues: CAWSSRGKTEAFF. Written as DNA, the CDR3 is TGTGCCTGGAGTTCCCGGGGGAAAACTGAAGCTTTCTTT.